This TCR beta chain was found in a study of OX40 agonist ivuxolimab in advanced cancers. Study overall: The dose-escalation cohort had hepatocellular carcinoma, melanoma, renal cell or head and neck cancer.

This CDR3 region has 15 residues. Germline lookup yields CDR1 SQVTM and CDR2 ANQGSEA. V lost 4 bases to trimming and J lost 4 bases, with 17 bases between them. On this clone itself: What it binds is not known.

Study-wide results and limits: The authors did not determine the antigen specificity of the expanded peripheral T cells.

Assay used: immunoSEQ multiplex PCR; TCRdb lists only in-frame clones, some missing. The table includes approximately 100,000 clones, roughly 87% detected once. A history of autoimmune disease or systemic immunosuppression excluded patients. The sequence was obtained from an adult with an advanced solid tumor such as melanoma, head and neck, liver or kidney cancer. The sample consisted of CD4+ or CD8+ T cells sorted from blood, taken in a trial of the OX40 agonist ivuxolimab. This chain uses TRBV29-1 with TRBJ2-1, with D possibly being TRBD2 (6 bases). DNA for the CDR3: TGCAGCGTTGGTCGGGACTCAAGATCTTACAATGAGCAGTTCTTC. This translates into CSVGRDSRSYNEQFF.